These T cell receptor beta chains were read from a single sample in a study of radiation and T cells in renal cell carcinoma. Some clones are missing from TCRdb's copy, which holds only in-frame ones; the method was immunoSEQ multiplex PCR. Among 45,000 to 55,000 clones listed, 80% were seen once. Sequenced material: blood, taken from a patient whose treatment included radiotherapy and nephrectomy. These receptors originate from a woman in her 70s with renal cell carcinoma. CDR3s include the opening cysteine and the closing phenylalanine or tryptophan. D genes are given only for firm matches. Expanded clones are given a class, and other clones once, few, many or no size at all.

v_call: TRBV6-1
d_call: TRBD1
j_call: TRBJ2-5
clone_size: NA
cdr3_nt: TGTGCCAGCAGACAGGGGGTAGGAGAGACCCAGTACTTC
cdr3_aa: CASRQGVGETQYF

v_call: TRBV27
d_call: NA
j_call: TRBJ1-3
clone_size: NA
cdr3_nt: TGTGCCAGCAGTACAGGGTACGCTGGAAACACCATATATTTT
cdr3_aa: CASSTGYAGNTIYF

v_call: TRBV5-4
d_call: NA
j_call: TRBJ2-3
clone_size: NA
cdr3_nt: TGTGCCAGCAGCTTGTTCCCAGACGGAGATACGCAGTATTTT
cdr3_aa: CASSLFPDGDTQYF

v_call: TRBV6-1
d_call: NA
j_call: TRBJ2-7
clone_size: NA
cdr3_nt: TGTGCCAGCAGTGAAACCGCTTACGAGCAGTACTTC
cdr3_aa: CASSETAYEQYF

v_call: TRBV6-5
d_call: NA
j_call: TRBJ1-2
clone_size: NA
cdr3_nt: TGTGCCAGCAGTTACGTCCAGGGCAGCTATGGCTACACCTTC
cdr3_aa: CASSYVQGSYGYTF

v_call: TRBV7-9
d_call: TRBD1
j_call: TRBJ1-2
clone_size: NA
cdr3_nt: TGTGCCAGCACAGGAGGGACAGAAGGTGGCTACACCTTC
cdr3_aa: CASTGGTEGGYTF

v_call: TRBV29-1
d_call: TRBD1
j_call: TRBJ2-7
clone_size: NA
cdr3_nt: TGCAGCGTTGGCGGGGACAGGGTCAACGAGCAGTACTTC
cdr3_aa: CSVGGDRVNEQYF

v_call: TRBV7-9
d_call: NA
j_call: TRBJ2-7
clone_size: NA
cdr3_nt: TGTGCCAGCAGCTTAGTGGTCTCCAGGGGGAGGAGCTCCTACGAGCAGTACTTC
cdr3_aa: CASSLVVSRGRSSYEQYF

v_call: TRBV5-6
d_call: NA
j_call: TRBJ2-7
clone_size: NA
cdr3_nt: TGTGCCAGCAGCAGCCTAGCGCCCCTCTCCTACGAGCAGTACTTC
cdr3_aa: CASSSLAPLSYEQYF

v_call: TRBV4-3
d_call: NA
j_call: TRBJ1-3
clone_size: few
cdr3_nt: TGCGCCAGCAGCCAAGATCCCCCGACATACCTCTCTGGAAACACCATATATTTT
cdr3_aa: CASSQDPPTYLSGNTIYF

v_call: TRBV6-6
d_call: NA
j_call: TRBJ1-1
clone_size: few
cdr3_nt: TGTGCCAGCAGTTACTCAGGGAAGGCGGACACTGAAGCTTTCTTT
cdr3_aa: CASSYSGKADTEAFF

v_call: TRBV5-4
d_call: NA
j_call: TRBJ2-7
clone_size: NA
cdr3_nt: TGTGCCAGCAGCTTATTTTCTAGCGCCTCCTACGAGCAGTACTTC
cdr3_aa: CASSLFSSASYEQYF

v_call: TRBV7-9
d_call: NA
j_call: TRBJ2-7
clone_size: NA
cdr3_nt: TGTGCCAGCAGCCTCCCGGTCAGTCCCTACGAGCAGTACTTC
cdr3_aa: CASSLPVSPYEQYF

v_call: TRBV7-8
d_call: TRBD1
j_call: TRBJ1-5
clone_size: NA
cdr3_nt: TGTGCCAGCAGCTTAGCAGGACAGGGGGTTTCCAATCAGCCCCAGCATTTT
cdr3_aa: CASSLAGQGVSNQPQHF

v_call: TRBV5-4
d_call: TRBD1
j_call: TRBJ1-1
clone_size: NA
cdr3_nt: TGTGCCAGCAGTGGACAGGGGGCTTTGAACACTGAAGCTTTCTTT
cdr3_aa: CASSGQGALNTEAFF

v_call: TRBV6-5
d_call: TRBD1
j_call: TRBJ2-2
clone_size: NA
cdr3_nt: TGTGCCAGCCGTTGGACAGGGGATGGCACCGGGGAGCTGTTTTTT
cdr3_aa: CASRWTGDGTGELFF

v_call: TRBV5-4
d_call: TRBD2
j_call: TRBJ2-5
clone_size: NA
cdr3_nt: TGTGCCAGCCGATCCTCTAGCGGGGAAGAGACCCAGTACTTC
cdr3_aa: CASRSSSGEETQYF

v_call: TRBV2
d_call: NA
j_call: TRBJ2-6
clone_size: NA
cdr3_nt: TGTGCCAGCAGTCTGGGTATAACAGTAACTGGGGCCAACGTCCTGACTTTC
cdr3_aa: CASSLGITVTGANVLTF

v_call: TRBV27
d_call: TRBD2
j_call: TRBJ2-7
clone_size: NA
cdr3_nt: TGTGCCAGCAGTCCTAGCGGGAATCCCTCCTACGAGCAGTACTTC
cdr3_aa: CASSPSGNPSYEQYF

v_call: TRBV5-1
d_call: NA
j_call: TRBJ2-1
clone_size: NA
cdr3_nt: TGCGCCAGCAGCTCCGGGACATCTCTTTACAATGAGCAGTTCTTC
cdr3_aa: CASSSGTSLYNEQFF

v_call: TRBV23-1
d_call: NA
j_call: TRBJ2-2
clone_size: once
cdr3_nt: TGCGCCAGCAGTCAACCAAGACGTAGGGGATACACCGGGGAGCTGTTTTTT
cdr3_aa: CASSQPRRRGYTGELFF

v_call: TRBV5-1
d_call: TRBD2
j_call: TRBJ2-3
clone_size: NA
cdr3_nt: TGCGCCAGCAGCCCCCGGCGGGGGGCGAGCACAGATACGCAGTATTTT
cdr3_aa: CASSPRRGASTDTQYF

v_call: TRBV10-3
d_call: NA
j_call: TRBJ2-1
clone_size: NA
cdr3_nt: TGTGCCATCAGTGGGGGAGAGACTAGATACAATGAGCAGTTCTTC
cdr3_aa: CAISGGETRYNEQFF

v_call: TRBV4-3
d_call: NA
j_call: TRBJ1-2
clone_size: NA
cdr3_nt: TGCGCCAGCAGCCAAGAAGTGACCGCAAAATCTGGCTACACCTTC
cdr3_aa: CASSQEVTAKSGYTF

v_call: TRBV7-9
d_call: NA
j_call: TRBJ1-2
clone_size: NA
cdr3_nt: TGTGCCAGCAGCTTAGATGTCGGACAAGGGCACAACAGCTATGGCTACACCTTC
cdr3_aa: CASSLDVGQGHNSYGYTF